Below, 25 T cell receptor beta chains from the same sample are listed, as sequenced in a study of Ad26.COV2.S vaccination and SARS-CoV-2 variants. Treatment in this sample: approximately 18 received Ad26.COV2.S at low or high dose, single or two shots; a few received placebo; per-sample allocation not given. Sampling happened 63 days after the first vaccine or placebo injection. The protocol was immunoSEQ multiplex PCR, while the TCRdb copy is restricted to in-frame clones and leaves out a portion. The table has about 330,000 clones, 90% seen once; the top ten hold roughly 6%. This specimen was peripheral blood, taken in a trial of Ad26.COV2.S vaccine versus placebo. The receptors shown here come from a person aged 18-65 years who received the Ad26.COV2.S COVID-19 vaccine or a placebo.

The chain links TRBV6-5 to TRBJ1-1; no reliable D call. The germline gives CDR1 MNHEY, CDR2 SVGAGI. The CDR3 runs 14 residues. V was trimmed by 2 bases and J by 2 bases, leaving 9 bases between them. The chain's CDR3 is CASSYGGYNTEAFF. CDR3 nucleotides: TGTGCCAGCAGTTACGGCGGCTATAACACTGAAGCTTTCTTT.

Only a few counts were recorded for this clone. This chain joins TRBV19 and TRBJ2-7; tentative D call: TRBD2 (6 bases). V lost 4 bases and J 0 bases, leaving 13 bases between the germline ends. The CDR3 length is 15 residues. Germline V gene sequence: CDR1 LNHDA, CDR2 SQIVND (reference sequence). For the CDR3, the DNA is TGTGCCAGTAGTACCCGGAGGGAAGGCTCCTACGAGCAGTACTTC. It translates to CASSTRREGSYEQYF.

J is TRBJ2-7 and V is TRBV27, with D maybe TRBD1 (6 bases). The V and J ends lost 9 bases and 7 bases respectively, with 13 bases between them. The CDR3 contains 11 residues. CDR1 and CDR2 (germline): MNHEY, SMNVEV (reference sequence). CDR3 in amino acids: CASQRGGEQYV. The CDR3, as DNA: TGTGCCAGTCAACGAGGGGGTGAGCAGTACGTC.

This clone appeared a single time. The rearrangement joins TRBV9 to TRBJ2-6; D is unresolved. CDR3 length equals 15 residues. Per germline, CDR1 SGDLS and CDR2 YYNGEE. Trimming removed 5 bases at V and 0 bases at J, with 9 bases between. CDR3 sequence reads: CASREKSSGANVLTF. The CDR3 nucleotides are TGTGCCAGCAGGGAGAAAAGCTCTGGGGCCAACGTCCTGACTTTC.

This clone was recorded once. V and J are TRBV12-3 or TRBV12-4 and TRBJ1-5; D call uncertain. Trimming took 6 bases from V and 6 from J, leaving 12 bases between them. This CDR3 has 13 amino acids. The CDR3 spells CASSDIGGQPQHF. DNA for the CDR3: TGTGCCAGCAGCGACATCGGAGGTCAGCCCCAGCATTTT.

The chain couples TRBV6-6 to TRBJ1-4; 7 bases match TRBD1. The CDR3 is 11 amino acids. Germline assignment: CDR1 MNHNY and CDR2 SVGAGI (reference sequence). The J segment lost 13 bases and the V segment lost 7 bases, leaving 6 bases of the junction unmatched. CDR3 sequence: CASTLQGLLFF. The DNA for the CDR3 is TGTGCCAGCACCCTACAGGGGTTACTGTTTTTT.

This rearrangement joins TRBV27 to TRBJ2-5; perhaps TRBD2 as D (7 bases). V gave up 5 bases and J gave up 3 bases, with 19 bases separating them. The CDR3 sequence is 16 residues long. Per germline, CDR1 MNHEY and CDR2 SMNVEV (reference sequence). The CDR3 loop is CASSTLGGGGKETQYF. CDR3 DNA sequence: TGTGCCAGCAGTACCCTTGGGGGAGGGGGAAAAGAGACCCAGTACTTC.

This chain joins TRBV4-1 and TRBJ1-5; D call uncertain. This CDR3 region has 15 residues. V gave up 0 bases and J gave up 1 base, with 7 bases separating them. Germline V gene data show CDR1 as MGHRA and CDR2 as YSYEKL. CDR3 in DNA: TGCGCCAGCAGCCAAGAGGAGGAAAGCAATCAGCCCCAGCATTTT. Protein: CASSQEEESNQPQHF.

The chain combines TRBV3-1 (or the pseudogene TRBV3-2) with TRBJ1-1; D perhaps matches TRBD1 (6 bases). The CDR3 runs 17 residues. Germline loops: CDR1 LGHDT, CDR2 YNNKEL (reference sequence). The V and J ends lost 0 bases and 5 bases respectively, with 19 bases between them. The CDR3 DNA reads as TGTGCCAGCAGCCAAGAGGGGCCCCCGGGGGGCGAAACTGAAGCTTTCTTT. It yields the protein CASSQEGPPGGETEAFF.

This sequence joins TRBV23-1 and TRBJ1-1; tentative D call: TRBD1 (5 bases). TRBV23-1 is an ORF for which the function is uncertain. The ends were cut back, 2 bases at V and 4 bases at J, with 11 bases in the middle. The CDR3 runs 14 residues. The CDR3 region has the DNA TGCGCCAGCAGTCAAAAAGGGGCGCCCACTGAAGCTTTCTTT. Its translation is CASSQKGAPTEAFF.

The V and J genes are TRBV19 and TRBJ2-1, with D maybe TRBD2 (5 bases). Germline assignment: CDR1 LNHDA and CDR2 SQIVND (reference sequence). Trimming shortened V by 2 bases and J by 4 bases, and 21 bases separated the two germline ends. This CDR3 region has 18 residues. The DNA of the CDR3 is TGTGCCAGTAGTATATCGGCTAGCAACCTTAGCCCATACAATGAGCAGTTCTTC. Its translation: CASSISASNLSPYNEQFF. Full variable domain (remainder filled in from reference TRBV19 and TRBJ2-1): DGGITQSPKYLFRKEGQNVTLSCEQNLNHDAMYWYRQDPGQGLRLIYYSQIVNDFQKGDIAEGYSVSREKKESFPLTVTSAQKNPTAFYLCASSISASNLSPYNEQFFGPGTRLTVL.

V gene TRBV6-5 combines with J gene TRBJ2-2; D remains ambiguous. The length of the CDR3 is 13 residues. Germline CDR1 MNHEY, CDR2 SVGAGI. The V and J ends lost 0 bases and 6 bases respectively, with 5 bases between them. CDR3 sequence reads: CASSYSSAGELFF. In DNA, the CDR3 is TGTGCCAGCAGTTACTCGTCCGCCGGGGAGCTGTTTTTT.

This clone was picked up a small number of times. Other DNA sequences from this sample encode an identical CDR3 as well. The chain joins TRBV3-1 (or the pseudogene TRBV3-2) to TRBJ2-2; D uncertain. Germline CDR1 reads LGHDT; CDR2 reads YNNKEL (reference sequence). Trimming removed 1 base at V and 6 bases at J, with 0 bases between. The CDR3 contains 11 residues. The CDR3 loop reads CASSQAGELFF. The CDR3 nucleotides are TGTGCCAGCAGCCAAGCCGGGGAGCTGTTTTTT.

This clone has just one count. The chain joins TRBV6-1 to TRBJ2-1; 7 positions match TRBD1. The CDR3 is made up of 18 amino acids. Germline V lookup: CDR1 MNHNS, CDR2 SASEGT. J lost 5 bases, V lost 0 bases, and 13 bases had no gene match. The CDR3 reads CASSEATFPGQLNNEQFF. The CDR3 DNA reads TGTGCCAGCAGTGAAGCGACCTTCCCGGGACAGCTCAACAATGAGCAGTTCTTC.

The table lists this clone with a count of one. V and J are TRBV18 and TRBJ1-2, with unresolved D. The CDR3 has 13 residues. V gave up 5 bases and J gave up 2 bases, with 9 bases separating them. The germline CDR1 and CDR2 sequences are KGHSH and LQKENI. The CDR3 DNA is TGTGCCAGCTCAGACATTCCCAACTATGGCTACACCTTC. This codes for CASSDIPNYGYTF.

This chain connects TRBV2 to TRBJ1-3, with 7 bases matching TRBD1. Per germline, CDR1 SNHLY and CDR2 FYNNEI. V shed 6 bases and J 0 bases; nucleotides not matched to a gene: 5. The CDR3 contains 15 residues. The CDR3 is CASSETGNSGNTIYF. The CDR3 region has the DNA TGTGCCAGCAGCGAGACAGGGAACTCTGGAAACACCATATATTTT. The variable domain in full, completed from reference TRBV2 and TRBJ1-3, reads EPEVTQTPSHQVTQMGQEVILRCVPISNHLYFYWYRQILGQKVEFLVSFYNNEISEKSEIFDDQFSVERPDGSNFTLKIRSTKLEDSAMYFCASSETGNSGNTIYFGEGSWLTVV.

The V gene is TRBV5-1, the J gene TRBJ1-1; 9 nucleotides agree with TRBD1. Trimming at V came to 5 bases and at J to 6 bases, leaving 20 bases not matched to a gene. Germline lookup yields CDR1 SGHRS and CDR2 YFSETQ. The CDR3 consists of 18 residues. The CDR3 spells CASRGLPGQGAVSAEAFF. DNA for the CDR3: TGCGCCAGCAGAGGCCTGCCGGGACAGGGAGCTGTATCTGCTGAAGCTTTCTTT.

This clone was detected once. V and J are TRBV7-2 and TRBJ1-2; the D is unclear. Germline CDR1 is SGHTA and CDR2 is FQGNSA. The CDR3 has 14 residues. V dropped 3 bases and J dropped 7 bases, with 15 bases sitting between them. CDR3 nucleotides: TGTGCCAGCAGCTTGGAGGTCCGAGGCAGTGGCTACACCTTC. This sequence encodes CASSLEVRGSGYTF.

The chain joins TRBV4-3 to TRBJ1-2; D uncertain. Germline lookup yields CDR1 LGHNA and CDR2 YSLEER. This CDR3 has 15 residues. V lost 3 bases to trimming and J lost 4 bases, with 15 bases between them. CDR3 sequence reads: CASSHRLEGPYGYTF. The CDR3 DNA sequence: TGCGCCAGCAGCCATAGGCTAGAGGGTCCCTATGGCTACACCTTC.

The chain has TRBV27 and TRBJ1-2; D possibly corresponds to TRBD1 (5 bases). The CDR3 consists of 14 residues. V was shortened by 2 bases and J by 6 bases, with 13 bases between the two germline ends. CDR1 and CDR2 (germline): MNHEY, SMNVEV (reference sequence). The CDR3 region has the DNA TGTGCCAGCAGTTTAAGAGGCGGGGGGAATGGCTACACCTTC. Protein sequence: CASSLRGGGNGYTF.

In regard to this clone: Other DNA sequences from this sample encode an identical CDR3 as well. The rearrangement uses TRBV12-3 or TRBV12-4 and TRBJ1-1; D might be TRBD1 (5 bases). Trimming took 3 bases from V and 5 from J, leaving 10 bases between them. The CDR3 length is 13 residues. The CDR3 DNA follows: TGTGCCAGCAGTTTTGGGGGGGGTACTGAAGCTTTCTTT. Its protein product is CASSFGGGTEAFF.

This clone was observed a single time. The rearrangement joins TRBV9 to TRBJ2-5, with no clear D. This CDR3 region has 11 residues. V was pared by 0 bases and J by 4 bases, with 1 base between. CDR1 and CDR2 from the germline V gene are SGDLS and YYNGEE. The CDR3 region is CASSVAETQYF. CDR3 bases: TGTGCCAGCAGCGTAGCAGAGACCCAGTACTTC. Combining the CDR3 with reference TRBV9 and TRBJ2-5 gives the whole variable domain DSGVTQTPKHLITATGQRVTLRCSPRSGDLSVYWYQQSLDQGLQFLIQYYNGEERAKGNILERFSAQQFPDLHSELNLSSLELGDSALYFCASSVAETQYFGPGTRLLVL.

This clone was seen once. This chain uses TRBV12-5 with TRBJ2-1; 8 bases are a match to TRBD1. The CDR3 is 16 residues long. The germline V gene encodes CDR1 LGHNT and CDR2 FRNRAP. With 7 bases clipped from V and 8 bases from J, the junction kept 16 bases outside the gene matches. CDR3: CASVLFPRQGRDEQFF. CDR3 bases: TGTGCTAGTGTCCTCTTTCCGAGACAGGGGCGGGATGAGCAGTTCTTC.

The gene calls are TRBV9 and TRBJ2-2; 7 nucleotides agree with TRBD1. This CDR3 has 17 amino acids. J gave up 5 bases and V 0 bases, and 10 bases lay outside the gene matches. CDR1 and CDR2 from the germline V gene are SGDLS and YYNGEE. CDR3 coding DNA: TGTGCCAGCAGCGTAGAGGCATGGGACAGCTTAACCGGGGAGCTGTTTTTT. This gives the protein CASSVEAWDSLTGELFF.

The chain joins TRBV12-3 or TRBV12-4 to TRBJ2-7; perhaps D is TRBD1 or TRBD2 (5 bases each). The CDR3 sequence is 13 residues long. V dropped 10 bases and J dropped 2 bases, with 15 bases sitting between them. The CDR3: CATGTGSAYEQYF. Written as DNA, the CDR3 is TGTGCCACAGGGACGGGGAGCGCCTACGAGCAGTACTTC.